This TCR beta chain came from a study of regulatory T cells in long-lasting Graves disease. V was shortened by 2 bases and J by 0 bases, with 13 bases between the two germline ends. Germline assignment: CDR1 LGHNT and CDR2 FRNRAP. This CDR3 contains 16 residues. This clonotype was found many times. As to time point: newly diagnosed GD, antithyroid drugs for less than 3 months. Following extraction of RNA from PBMCs, that RNA was used to make the TCR library. In each case, Graves' disease was diagnosed per American Thyroid Association guidelines. Libraries of TCR beta came from iRepertoire HTBI primers plus Arm-PCR of CDR3 regions. Each CDR3 protein gets one entry after TCRdb re-called the multiplex PCR reads with MiXCR. The sample has 400,000 to 500,000 distinct CDR3 sequences; over 12% are singletons. This sample also appeared in a second study, on T cells in Graves' hyperthyroidism and ophthalmopathy.

This receptor was taken from a woman in her forties with Graves disease. The starting material was peripheral blood mononuclear cells (PBMCs), obtained at new diagnosis, from a patient treated with antithyroid drugs. This rearrangement joins TRBV12-5 to TRBJ1-1, with D tentatively TRBD1 (5 bases). CDR3 in DNA: TGTGCTAGTGGTTTGTCGCGGACCAGGGTGAACACTGAAGCTTTCTTT. Its translation is CASGLSRTRVNTEAFF. Combining the CDR3 with reference TRBV12-5 and TRBJ1-1 gives the whole variable domain DARVTQTPRHKVTEMGQEVTMRCQPILGHNTVFWYRQTMMQGLELLAYFRNRAPLDDSGMPKDRFSAEMPDATLATLKIQPSEPRDSAVYFCASGLSRTRVNTEAFFGQGTRLTVV.